The 4 T cell receptor beta chains listed next were all sequenced from one sample in a study of blood T cell repertoires in COVID-19. Generated by immunoSEQ multiplex PCR, the TCRdb table keeps only in-frame clones and is missing some. The repertoire includes under 250,000 clones, approximately 91% of them detected once, and about 0.79% sits in the top ten. Sequencing input: peripheral blood. The source is a man aged 25-45 years with COVID-19, enrolled during active disease.

This chain joins TRBV10-3 and TRBJ1-6; D not resolved. The V and J ends lost 2 bases and 6 bases respectively, with 8 bases between them. There are 14 residues in the CDR3. The germline gives CDR1 ENHRY, CDR2 SYGVKD. CDR3 sequence (DNA): TGTGCCATCAGTGAGGTGAGAGGTAATTCACCCCTCCACTTT. It is translated as CAISEVRGNSPLHF.

The chain is built from TRBV19 and TRBJ2-3; D unresolved. Deletions cut 3 bases from V and 3 bases from J, with 10 bases between. This CDR3 has 14 amino acids. Germline values: CDR1 LNHDA, CDR2 SQIVND (reference sequence). CDR3 region: CASSISVTTDTQYF. CDR3 bases: TGTGCCAGTAGTATCTCGGTGACTACAGATACGCAGTATTTT.

This clone was counted once. The V and J genes are TRBV10-1 and TRBJ2-1; TRBD2 agrees at 12 bases. The CDR3 has 12 residues. Germline loops: CDR1 WNHNN, CDR2 SYGVQD (reference sequence). V dropped 4 bases and J dropped 14; count of bases not matched to a gene: 3. CDR3 residues: CASSALAGGEFF. The CDR3 DNA reads as TGCGCCAGCAGTGCTCTAGCGGGGGGGGAGTTCTTC.

DNA of the CDR3: TGTGCCAGCAGCTTGTCTACAGATAACACTGAAGCTTTCTTT. It yields the protein CASSLSTDNTEAFF. The gene calls are TRBV5-4 and TRBJ1-1; D not resolved. The CDR3 loop spans 14 amino acids. Per germline, CDR1 SGHNT and CDR2 YYREEE (reference sequence). V lost 1 base to trimming and J lost 2 bases, with 9 bases between them.